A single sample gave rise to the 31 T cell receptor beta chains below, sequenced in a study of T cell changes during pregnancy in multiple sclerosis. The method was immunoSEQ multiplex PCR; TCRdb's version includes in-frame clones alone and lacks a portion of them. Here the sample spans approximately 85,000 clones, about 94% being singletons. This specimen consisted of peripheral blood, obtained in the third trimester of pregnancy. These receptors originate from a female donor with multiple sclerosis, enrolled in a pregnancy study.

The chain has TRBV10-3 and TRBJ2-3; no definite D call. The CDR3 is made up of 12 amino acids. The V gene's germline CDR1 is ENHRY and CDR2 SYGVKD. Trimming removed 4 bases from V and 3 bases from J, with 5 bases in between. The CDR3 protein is CAISGGTDTQYF. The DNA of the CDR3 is TGTGCCATCAGTGGAGGAACAGATACGCAGTATTTT.

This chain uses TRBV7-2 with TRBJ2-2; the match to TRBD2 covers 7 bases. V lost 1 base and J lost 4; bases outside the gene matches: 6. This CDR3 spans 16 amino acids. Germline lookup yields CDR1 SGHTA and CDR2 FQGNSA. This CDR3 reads CASSLGLAESTGELFF. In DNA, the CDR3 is TGTGCCAGCAGCTTAGGTCTAGCGGAATCCACCGGGGAGCTGTTTTTT. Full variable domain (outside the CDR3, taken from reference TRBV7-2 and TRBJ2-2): GAGVSQSPSNKVTEKGKDVELRCDPISGHTALYWYRQSLGQGLEFLIYFQGNSAPDKSGLPSDRFSAERTGGSVSTLTIQRTQQEDSAVYLCASSLGLAESTGELFFGEGSRLTVL.

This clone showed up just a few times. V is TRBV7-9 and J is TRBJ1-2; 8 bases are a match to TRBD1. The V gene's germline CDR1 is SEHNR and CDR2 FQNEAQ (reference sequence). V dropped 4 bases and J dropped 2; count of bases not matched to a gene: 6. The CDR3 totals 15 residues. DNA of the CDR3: TGTGCCAGCAGCTCGACAGGGGCTGCGAACTATGGCTACACCTTC. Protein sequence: CASSSTGAANYGYTF.

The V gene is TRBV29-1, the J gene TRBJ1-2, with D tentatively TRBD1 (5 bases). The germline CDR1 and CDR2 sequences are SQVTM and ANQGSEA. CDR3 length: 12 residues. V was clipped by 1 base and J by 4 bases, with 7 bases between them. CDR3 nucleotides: TGCAGCGTTGAAGTAAGGGGCTATGGCTACACCTTC. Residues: CSVEVRGYGYTF.

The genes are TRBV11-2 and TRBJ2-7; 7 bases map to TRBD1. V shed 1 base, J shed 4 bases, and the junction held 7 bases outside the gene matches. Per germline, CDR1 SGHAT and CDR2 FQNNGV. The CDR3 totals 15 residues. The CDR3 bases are TGTGCCAGCAGCTTAGGGACAGGCCCCATTTACGAGCAGTACTTC. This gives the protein CASSLGTGPIYEQYF.

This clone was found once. CDR3 DNA: TGTGCCAGCAGTTTACCGGGACAGGTGAAAAATTCACCCCTCCACTTT. Amino acids: CASSLPGQVKNSPLHF. The chain recombines TRBV6-6 with TRBJ1-6, with TRBD1 identical over 8 bases. This CDR3 spans 16 amino acids. Germline V gene sequence: CDR1 MNHNY, CDR2 SVGAGI (reference sequence). Unmatched junction bases numbered 9, after V lost 4 bases and J lost 7 bases.

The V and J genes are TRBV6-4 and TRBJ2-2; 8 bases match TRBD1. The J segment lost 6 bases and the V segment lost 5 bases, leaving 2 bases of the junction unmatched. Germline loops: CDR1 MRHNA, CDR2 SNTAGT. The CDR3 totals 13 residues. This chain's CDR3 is CASSQQGAGELFF. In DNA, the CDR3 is TGTGCCAGCAGTCAACAGGGGGCCGGGGAGCTGTTTTTT.

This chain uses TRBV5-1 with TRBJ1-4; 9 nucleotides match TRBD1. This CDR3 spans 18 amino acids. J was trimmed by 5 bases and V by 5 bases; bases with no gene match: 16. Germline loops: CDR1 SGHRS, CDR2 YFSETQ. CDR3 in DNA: TGCGCCAGCAGGGGAACAGGGGGCTCGGTTTGGGAAAATGAAAAACTGTTTTTT. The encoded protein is CASRGTGGSVWENEKLFF.

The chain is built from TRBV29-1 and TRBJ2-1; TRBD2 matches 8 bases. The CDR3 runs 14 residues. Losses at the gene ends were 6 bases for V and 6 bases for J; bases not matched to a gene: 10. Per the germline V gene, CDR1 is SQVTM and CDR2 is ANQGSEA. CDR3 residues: CSVGWSGGVNEQFF. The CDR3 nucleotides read TGCAGCGTGGGGTGGAGCGGGGGAGTCAATGAGCAGTTCTTC.

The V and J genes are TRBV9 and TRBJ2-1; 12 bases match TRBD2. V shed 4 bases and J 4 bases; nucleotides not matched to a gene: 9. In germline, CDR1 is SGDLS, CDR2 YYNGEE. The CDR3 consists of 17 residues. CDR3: CASSRASGGGLYNEQFF. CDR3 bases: TGTGCCAGCAGCCGGGCTAGCGGGGGGGGGCTTTACAATGAGCAGTTCTTC.

The CDR3 DNA reads TGTGCCAGCAGTCCCGACAGGTTCTACCTCTACGAGCAGTACTTC. Translation: CASSPDRFYLYEQYF. The V and J genes are TRBV2 and TRBJ2-7; the D gene is possibly TRBD1 (6 bases). In germline, CDR1 is SNHLY, CDR2 FYNNEI. V was trimmed by 5 bases and J by 3 bases, leaving 17 bases between them. The CDR3 totals 15 residues.

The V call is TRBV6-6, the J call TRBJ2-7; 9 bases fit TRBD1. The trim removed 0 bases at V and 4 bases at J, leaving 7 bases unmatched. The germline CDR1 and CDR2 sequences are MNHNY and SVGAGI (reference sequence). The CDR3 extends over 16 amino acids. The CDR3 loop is CASSYSLGQGSYEQYF. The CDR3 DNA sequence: TGTGCCAGCAGTTACTCTCTTGGACAGGGGAGTTACGAGCAGTACTTC.

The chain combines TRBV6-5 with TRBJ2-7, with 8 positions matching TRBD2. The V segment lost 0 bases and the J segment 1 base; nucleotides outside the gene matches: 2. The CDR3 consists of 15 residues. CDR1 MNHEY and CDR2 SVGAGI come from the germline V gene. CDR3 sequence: CASSYSSGGSYEQYF. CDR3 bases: TGTGCCAGCAGTTACTCGAGCGGGGGTTCCTACGAGCAGTACTTC.

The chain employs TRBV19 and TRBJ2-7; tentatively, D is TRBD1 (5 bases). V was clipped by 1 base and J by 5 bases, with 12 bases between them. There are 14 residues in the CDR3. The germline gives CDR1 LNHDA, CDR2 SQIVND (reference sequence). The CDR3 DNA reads TGTGCCAGTAGTATAGGTAAAGGGGTCGACGAGCAGTACTTC. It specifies CASSIGKGVDEQYF.

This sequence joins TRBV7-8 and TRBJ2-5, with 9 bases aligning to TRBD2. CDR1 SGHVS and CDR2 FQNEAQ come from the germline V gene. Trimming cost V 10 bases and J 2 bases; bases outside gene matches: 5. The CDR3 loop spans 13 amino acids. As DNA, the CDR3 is TGTGCCACCGCGACTAGCGGACAAGAGACCCAGTACTTC. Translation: CATATSGQETQYF. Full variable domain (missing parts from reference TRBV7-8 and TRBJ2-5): GAGVSQSPRYKVAKRGQDVALRCDPISGHVSLFWYQQALGQGPEFLTYFQNEAQLDKSGLPSDRFFAERPEGSVSTLKIQRTQQEDSAVYLCATATSGQETQYFGPGTRLLVL.

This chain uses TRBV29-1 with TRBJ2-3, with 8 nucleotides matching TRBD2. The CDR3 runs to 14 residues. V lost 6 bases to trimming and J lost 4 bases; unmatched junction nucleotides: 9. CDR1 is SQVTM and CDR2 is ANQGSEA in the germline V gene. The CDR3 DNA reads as TGCAGCGTGGGGGCGGGGGGCGGCGCAGATACGCAGTATTTT. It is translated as CSVGAGGGADTQYF.

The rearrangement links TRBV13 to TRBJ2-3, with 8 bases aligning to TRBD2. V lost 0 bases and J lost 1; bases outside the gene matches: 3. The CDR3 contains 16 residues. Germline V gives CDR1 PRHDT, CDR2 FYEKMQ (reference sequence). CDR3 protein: CASSLGRRGGTDTQYF. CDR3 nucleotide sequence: TGTGCCAGCAGCTTAGGGAGGCGGGGGGGCACAGATACGCAGTATTTT.

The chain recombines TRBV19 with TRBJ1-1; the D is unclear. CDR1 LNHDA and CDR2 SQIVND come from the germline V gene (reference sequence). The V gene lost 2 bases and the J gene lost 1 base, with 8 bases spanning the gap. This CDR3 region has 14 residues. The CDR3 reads CASSINPRNTEAFF. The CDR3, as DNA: TGTGCCAGTAGTATAAATCCGCGGAACACTGAAGCTTTCTTT.

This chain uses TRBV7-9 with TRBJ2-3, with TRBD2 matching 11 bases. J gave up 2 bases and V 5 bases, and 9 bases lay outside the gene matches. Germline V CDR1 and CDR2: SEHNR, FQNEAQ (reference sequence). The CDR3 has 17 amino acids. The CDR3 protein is CASSPGVAGGVTDTQYF. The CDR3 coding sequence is TGTGCCAGCAGCCCCGGGGTAGCGGGGGGGGTCACAGATACGCAGTATTTT.

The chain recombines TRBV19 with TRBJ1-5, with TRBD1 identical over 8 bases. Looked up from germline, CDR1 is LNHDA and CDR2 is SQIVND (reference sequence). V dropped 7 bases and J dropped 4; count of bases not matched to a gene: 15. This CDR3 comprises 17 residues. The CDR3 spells CASTSPSRYRGNQPQHF. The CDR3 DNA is TGTGCCAGTACAAGCCCTAGCCGGTACAGGGGGAATCAGCCCCAGCATTTT.

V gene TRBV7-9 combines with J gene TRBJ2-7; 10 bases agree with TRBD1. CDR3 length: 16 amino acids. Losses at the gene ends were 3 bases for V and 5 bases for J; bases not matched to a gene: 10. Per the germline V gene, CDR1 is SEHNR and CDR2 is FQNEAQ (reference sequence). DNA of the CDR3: TGTGCCAGCAGCTTCCCCACAGGACAGGGGGGGGACGAGCAGTACTTC. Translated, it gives CASSFPTGQGGDEQYF.

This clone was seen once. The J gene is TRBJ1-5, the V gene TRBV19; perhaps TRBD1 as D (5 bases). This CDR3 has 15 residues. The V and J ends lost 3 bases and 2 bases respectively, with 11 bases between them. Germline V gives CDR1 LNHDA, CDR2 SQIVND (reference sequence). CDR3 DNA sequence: TGTGCCAGTAGTATCAGCGGGGGGGGCAATCAGCCCCAGCATTTT. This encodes CASSISGGGNQPQHF. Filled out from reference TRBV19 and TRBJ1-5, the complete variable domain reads DGGITQSPKYLFRKEGQNVTLSCEQNLNHDAMYWYRQDPGQGLRLIYYSQIVNDFQKGDIAEGYSVSREKKESFPLTVTSAQKNPTAFYLCASSISGGGNQPQHFGDGTRLSIL.

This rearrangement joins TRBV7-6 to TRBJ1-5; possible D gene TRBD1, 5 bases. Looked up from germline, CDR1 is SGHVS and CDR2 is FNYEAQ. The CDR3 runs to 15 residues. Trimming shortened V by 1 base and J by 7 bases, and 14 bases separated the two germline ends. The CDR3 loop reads CASSLDYGGSQPQHF. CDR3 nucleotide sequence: TGTGCCAGCAGCTTAGACTACGGGGGTTCGCAGCCCCAGCATTTT.

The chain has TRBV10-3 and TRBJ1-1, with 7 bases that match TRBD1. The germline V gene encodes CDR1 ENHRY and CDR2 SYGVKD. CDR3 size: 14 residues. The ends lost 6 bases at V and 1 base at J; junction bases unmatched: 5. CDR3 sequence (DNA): TGTGCCATCAGCGGGACAGCCTCGAACACTGAAGCTTTCTTT. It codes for CAISGTASNTEAFF.

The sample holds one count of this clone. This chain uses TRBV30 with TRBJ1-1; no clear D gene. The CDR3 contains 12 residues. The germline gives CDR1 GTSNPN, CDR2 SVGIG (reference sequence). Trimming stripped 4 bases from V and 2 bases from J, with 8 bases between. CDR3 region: CAWNTPNTEAFF. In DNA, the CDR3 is TGTGCCTGGAATACACCTAACACTGAAGCTTTCTTT.

The CDR3 reads CASSYRVGGAAYGYTF. CDR3 nucleotides: TGTGCCAGCAGTTACAGGGTCGGGGGGGCTGCCTATGGCTACACCTTC. The rearrangement links TRBV6-5 to TRBJ1-2, with a weak D call TRBD1 (6 bases). The CDR3 length is 16 residues. Germline CDR1 and CDR2: MNHEY and SVGAGI. V gave up 2 bases and J gave up 4 bases, with 17 bases separating them.

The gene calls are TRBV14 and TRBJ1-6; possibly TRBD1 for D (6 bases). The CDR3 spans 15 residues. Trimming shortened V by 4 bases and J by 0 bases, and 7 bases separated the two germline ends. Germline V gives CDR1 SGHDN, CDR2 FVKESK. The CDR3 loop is CASSPQGSYNSPLHF. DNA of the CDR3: TGTGCCAGCAGCCCACAGGGCTCCTATAATTCACCCCTCCACTTT.

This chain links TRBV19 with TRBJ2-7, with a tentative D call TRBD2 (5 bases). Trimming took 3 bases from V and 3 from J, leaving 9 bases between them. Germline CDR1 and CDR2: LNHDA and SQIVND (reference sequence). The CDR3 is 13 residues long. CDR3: CASSIRDLYEQYF. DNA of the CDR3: TGTGCCAGTAGTATTCGGGATCTCTACGAGCAGTACTTC.

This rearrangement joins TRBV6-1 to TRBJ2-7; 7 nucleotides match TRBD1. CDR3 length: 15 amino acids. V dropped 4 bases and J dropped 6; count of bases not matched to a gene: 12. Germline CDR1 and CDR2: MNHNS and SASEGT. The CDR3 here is CASSAPGTARSEQYF. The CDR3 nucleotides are TGTGCCAGCAGTGCCCCCGGGACAGCAAGGAGCGAGCAGTACTTC.

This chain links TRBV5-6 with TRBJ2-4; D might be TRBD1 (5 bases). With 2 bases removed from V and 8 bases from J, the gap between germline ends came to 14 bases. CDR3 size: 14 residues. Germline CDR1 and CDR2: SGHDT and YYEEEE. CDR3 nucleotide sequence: TGTGCCAGCAGCTTAAGCAGGGCTCCGGACATTCAGTACTTC. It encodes CASSLSRAPDIQYF.

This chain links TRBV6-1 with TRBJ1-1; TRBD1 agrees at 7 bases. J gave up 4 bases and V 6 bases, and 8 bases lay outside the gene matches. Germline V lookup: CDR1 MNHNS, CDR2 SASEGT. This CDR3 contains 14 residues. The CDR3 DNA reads TGTGCCAGCAGCGAATACAGGGGAGGCACTGAAGCTTTCTTT. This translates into CASSEYRGGTEAFF.